The 27 T cell receptor beta chains below were found in one sample sequenced in a study of OX40 agonist ivuxolimab in advanced cancers. The repertoire was sequenced with immunoSEQ multiplex PCR; TCRdb's copy has only in-frame clones and lacks some. Of 20,000 to 30,000 clones detected, about 85% appear once; the ten largest clones hold roughly 35%. This specimen was CD4+ or CD8+ T cells sorted from blood, taken in a trial of the OX40 agonist ivuxolimab. The receptors originated from an adult with an advanced solid tumor such as melanoma, head and neck, liver or kidney cancer.

V gene TRBV7-8 combines with J gene TRBJ2-7; D not certain. V was shortened by 1 base and J by 7 bases, with 8 bases between the two germline ends. In germline, CDR1 is SGHVS, CDR2 FQNEAQ. CDR3 length: 12 residues. The CDR3 region is CASSLVSYEQYF. Here the CDR3 DNA reads TGTGCCAGCAGCTTAGTCAGTTATGAGCAGTACTTC.

The sample holds a few counts of this clone. V and J are TRBV11-2 and TRBJ2-7, with 7 bases identical to TRBD1. The CDR3 spans 13 residues. Losses at the gene ends were 4 bases for V and 5 bases for J; bases not matched to a gene: 5. Germline loops: CDR1 SGHAT, CDR2 FQNNGV. The CDR3 nucleotides are TGTGCCAGCAGCTACGCAGGGGGACACGAGCAGTACTTC. Protein sequence: CASSYAGGHEQYF.

The chain links TRBV9 to TRBJ2-2; D possibly corresponds to TRBD2 (5 bases). V was trimmed by 4 bases and J by 6 bases, leaving 10 bases between them. Germline V gives CDR1 SGDLS, CDR2 YYNGEE. CDR3 size: 13 residues. CDR3 coding DNA: TGTGCCAGCAGCCCCCTTAGCGCCGGGGAGCTGTTTTTT. It yields the protein CASSPLSAGELFF.

This rearrangement joins TRBV7-9 to TRBJ2-1; TRBD2 aligns across 9 bases. CDR3 length equals 15 residues. The germline V gene has CDR1 SEHNR and CDR2 FQNEAQ (reference sequence). V was clipped by 6 bases and J by 7 bases; unmatched bases: 10. The CDR3 sequence is CASRPGGGATNEQFF. The CDR3 DNA is TGTGCCAGCAGACCTGGCGGGGGGGCCACTAATGAGCAGTTCTTC.

This chain uses TRBV13 with TRBJ1-1, with D perhaps matching TRBD1 (5 bases). Trimming left V 1 base short and J 5 bases short, with 11 bases between. There are 14 residues in the CDR3. The germline V gene has CDR1 PRHDT and CDR2 FYEKMQ (reference sequence). The CDR3 reads CASSLEGVTTEAFF. CDR3 sequence (DNA): TGTGCCAGCAGCTTAGAAGGGGTTACGACTGAAGCTTTCTTT.

This chain links TRBV27 with TRBJ1-5; D is ambiguous. This CDR3 region has 14 residues. V lost 8 bases to trimming and J lost 5 bases, with 16 bases between them. Germline loops: CDR1 MNHEY, CDR2 SMNVEV (reference sequence). For the CDR3, the DNA is TGTGCCAGCTCCATCCGACATCCCTATCAGCCCCAGCATTTT. Amino acid sequence: CASSIRHPYQPQHF.

The genes are TRBV19 and TRBJ2-3; 7 bases fit TRBD2. Germline-derived CDR1 and CDR2 are LNHDA and SQIVND (reference sequence). This CDR3 spans 14 amino acids. V gave up 5 bases and J gave up 8 bases; unmatched junction bases: 10. CDR3 bases: TGTGCCAGTAGTCCCCTGGGAGGGGTGGGTACGCAGTATTTT. Protein product: CASSPLGGVGTQYF. The full variable domain, in which reference TRBV19 and TRBJ2-3 provide the parts outside the CDR3, is DGGITQSPKYLFRKEGQNVTLSCEQNLNHDAMYWYRQDPGQGLRLIYYSQIVNDFQKGDIAEGYSVSREKKESFPLTVTSAQKNPTAFYLCASSPLGGVGTQYFGPGTRLTVL.

This chain links TRBV27 with TRBJ2-7; no reliable D call. The germline V and J ends were trimmed by 6 bases and 7 bases, with 19 bases remaining between them. CDR1 MNHEY and CDR2 SMNVEV come from the germline V gene (reference sequence). The CDR3 totals 14 residues. CDR3 in amino acids: CASRWTDGLGEQYF. The CDR3 coding sequence is TGTGCCAGCAGATGGACGGACGGGCTCGGGGAGCAGTACTTC.

The chain employs TRBV30 and TRBJ2-1; 8 bases fit TRBD2. The germline V gene encodes CDR1 GTSNPN and CDR2 SVGIG (reference sequence). The CDR3 is 14 residues long. V was pared by 2 bases and J by 2 bases, with 2 bases of the junction left unmatched. This chain's CDR3 is CAWSSGGTYNEQFF. CDR3 DNA: TGTGCCTGGAGTAGCGGGGGAACCTACAATGAGCAGTTCTTC. The whole variable domain, remainder taken from reference TRBV30 and TRBJ2-1, is SQTIHQWPATLVQPVGSPLSLECTVEGTSNPNLYWYRQAAGRGLQLLFYSVGIGQISSEVPQNLSASRPQDRQFILSSKKLLLSDSGFYLCAWSSGGTYNEQFFGPGTRLTVL.

The V and J genes are TRBV27 and TRBJ2-7; either TRBD1 or TRBD2 may supply D (5 bases each). This CDR3 comprises 14 residues. Looked up from germline, CDR1 is MNHEY and CDR2 is SMNVEV (reference sequence). The V and J ends lost 4 bases and 4 bases respectively, with 14 bases between them. The CDR3 loop reads CASSYEPWGYEQYF. DNA for the CDR3: TGTGCCAGCAGTTATGAACCCTGGGGGTACGAGCAGTACTTC.

This clone has only one observation. The J gene is TRBJ2-1, the V gene TRBV15; 10 positions agree with TRBD1. The CDR3 is 15 residues long. Per the germline V gene, CDR1 is LNHNV and CDR2 is YYDKDF (reference sequence). Unmatched junction bases numbered 4, after V lost 5 bases and J lost 3 bases. In DNA, the CDR3 is TGTGCCACCAGCCCCCGGACAGGGGGCTACAATGAGCAGTTCTTC. This gives the protein CATSPRTGGYNEQFF.

This clone appeared once. The chain employs TRBV5-5 and TRBJ1-1; D possibly corresponds to TRBD1 (6 bases). Germline-derived CDR1 and CDR2 are SGHKS and YYEKEE (reference sequence). Trimming removed 1 base from V and 8 bases from J, with 15 bases in between. The CDR3 runs 14 residues. The DNA of the CDR3 is TGTGCCAGCAGCTTGAGGGGGGCGCCAGCAGAAGCTTTCTTT. This codes for CASSLRGAPAEAFF.

The J gene is TRBJ2-2, the V gene TRBV19; D perhaps matches TRBD2 (6 bases). This CDR3 is 15 amino acids long. Trimming cost V 4 bases and J 4 bases, with 13 bases left between them. Germline V CDR1 and CDR2: LNHDA, SQIVND (reference sequence). The CDR3 protein is CASSTYGGSTGELFF. The CDR3, as DNA: TGTGCCAGTAGTACCTACGGGGGAAGCACCGGGGAGCTGTTTTTT.

Only a few counts were recorded for this clone. A far larger clone lies a single base away; this is likely a read error. The chain joins TRBV5-4 to TRBJ2-5; D not certain. This CDR3 has 16 amino acids. Per the germline V gene, CDR1 is SGHNT and CDR2 is YYREEE (reference sequence). Trimming took off 0 bases at V and 5 bases at J, with 17 bases between the two ends. Written as DNA, the CDR3 is TGTGCCAGCAGCTTGGCCGAAGGGTGGGATGGGGAGACCCAGTACTTC. The encoded protein is CASSLAEGWDGETQYF.

This sequence joins TRBV5-6 and TRBJ2-2; D is ambiguous. Germline V lookup: CDR1 SGHDT, CDR2 YYEEEE. The CDR3 extends over 14 amino acids. Between the trimmed V and J ends, which lost 0 bases and 4 bases, there was a span of 7 bases. CDR3 region: CASSLEGSTGELFF. The CDR3 nucleotides read TGTGCCAGCAGCTTGGAGGGTTCCACCGGGGAGCTGTTTTTT.

The chain has TRBV4-2 and TRBJ2-2; D is perhaps TRBD1 (6 bases). The CDR3 sequence is 14 residues long. Looked up from germline, CDR1 is LGHNA and CDR2 is YNFKEQ. V was cut by 5 bases and J by 2 bases, with 9 bases left in between. The chain's CDR3 is CASSGQTNTGELFF. CDR3 DNA sequence: TGTGCCAGCAGCGGACAGACTAACACCGGGGAGCTGTTTTTT.

This chain connects TRBV6-4 to TRBJ2-3; the match to TRBD1 covers 9 bases. CDR1 and CDR2 from the germline V gene are MRHNA and SNTAGT. The CDR3 length is 15 residues. The V and J ends lost 4 bases and 2 bases, in that order; junction bases with no gene match: 4. In DNA form, the CDR3 reads TGTGCCAGCAGTGGGACAGGGGCGACCACAGATACGCAGTATTTT. This codes for CASSGTGATTDTQYF.

V usage is TRBV6-6 and J usage is TRBJ2-1; D may be TRBD2 (6 bases). The CDR3 extends over 12 amino acids. The V gene lost 10 bases and the J gene lost 5 bases, with 12 bases spanning the gap. CDR1 and CDR2 from the germline V gene are MNHNY and SVGAGI (reference sequence). In DNA form, the CDR3 reads TGTGCCACTCACCGCGGGGACAATGAGCAGTTCTTC. Encoded protein: CATHRGDNEQFF.

This clone is medium-sized within its sample. The chain recombines TRBV13 with TRBJ2-7; TRBD2 is a possible D gene (6 bases). Trimming left V 7 bases short and J 5 bases short, with 12 bases between. CDR3 length: 12 residues. Germline CDR1 PRHDT, CDR2 FYEKMQ (reference sequence). CDR3 coding DNA: TGTGCCAGCATTCGGGACTTCGACGAGCAGTACTTC. Translating it yields CASIRDFDEQYF.

This chain links TRBV18 with TRBJ2-3, with TRBD2 matching over 9 bases. Germline lookup yields CDR1 KGHSH and CDR2 LQKENI. V gave up 3 bases and J gave up 0 bases; unmatched junction bases: 7. This CDR3 is built from 17 residues. For the CDR3, the DNA is TGTGCCAGCTCACCTTCCCGGCTAGCGGGGAGCACAGATACGCAGTATTTT. Its translation: CASSPSRLAGSTDTQYF.

This clone was seen just once. The V gene is TRBV7-9, the J gene TRBJ2-7, with TRBD1 matching 10 bases. The J segment lost 6 bases and the V segment lost 4 bases, leaving 6 bases of the junction unmatched. The CDR3 length is 14 residues. Germline V CDR1 and CDR2: SEHNR, FQNEAQ (reference sequence). The CDR3 region has the DNA TGTGCCAGCAGCTGGGGACAGGGGTCATCCGAGCAGTACTTC. This sequence encodes CASSWGQGSSEQYF.

The chain employs TRBV18 and TRBJ1-1; D uncertain. Trimming shortened V by 5 bases and J by 3 bases, and 16 bases separated the two germline ends. Per the germline V gene, CDR1 is KGHSH and CDR2 is LQKENI. The CDR3 covers 15 residues. CDR3 nucleotide sequence: TGTGCCAGCTCATTAGGGATGGTTGTGGACACTGAAGCTTTCTTT. Translation gives CASSLGMVVDTEAFF.

The CDR3 region is CASSPEVGRRADTQYF. DNA for the CDR3: TGCGCCAGCAGCCCGGAAGTTGGGAGGAGGGCAGATACGCAGTATTTT. The chain recombines TRBV5-1 with TRBJ2-3; maybe TRBD2 (6 bases). The CDR3 runs 16 residues. The ends were cut back, 4 bases at V and 4 bases at J, with 19 bases in the middle. In germline, CDR1 is SGHRS, CDR2 YFSETQ.

This clone was observed once. The chain combines TRBV4-1 with TRBJ2-7; 10 bases map to TRBD1. V was pared by 2 bases and J by 4 bases, with 11 bases of the junction left unmatched. This CDR3 has 17 residues. The germline V gene has CDR1 MGHRA and CDR2 YSYEKL. CDR3 region: CASSQTHHDRGLYEQYF. The CDR3 region has the DNA TGCGCCAGCAGCCAAACGCACCACGACAGGGGGCTTTACGAGCAGTACTTC.

The V call is TRBV6-6, the J call TRBJ2-1, with D unclear. This CDR3 is built from 13 residues. V was cut by 6 bases and J by 6 bases, with 12 bases left in between. Per the germline V gene, CDR1 is MNHNY and CDR2 is SVGAGI (reference sequence). CDR3 nucleotides: TGTGCCAGCAGCCCCACACAGCTCAATGAGCAGTTCTTC. Its translation is CASSPTQLNEQFF.

The V call is TRBV19, the J call TRBJ1-1; D gene unclear. CDR1 is LNHDA and CDR2 is SQIVND in the germline V gene (reference sequence). The CDR3 spans 14 residues. V lost 6 bases and J 1 base, leaving 12 bases between the germline ends. DNA of the CDR3: TGTGCCAGTAGGCACCAGGAGAAGAACACTGAAGCTTTCTTT. It yields the protein CASRHQEKNTEAFF.

About this clone itself: A much larger clone differs from this one at a single base, so this may be a read error. Other DNA sequences within the sample encode an identical CDR3. The chain joins TRBV7-9 to TRBJ2-5; D is possibly TRBD1 or TRBD2 (5 bases each). The CDR3 has 15 amino acids. Deletions cut 5 bases from V and 2 bases from J, with 15 bases between. Per the germline V gene, CDR1 is SEHNR and CDR2 is FQNEAQ (reference sequence). For the CDR3, the DNA is TGTGCCAGCAGCGTTGGGGGACGCAGACAAGAGACCCAGTACTTC. Residues: CASSVGGRRQETQYF.